This T cell receptor (beta chain) was recovered during a study of beta chain features in type 1 diabetes. Whole-study results and caveats: TCRB CDR3s were moderately but significantly shorter in Type 1 diabetes patients in all four CD4+ subsets.

The whole isolated RNA underwent reverse transcription, so sequencing captured expressed TCRB transcripts. Measured with immunoSEQ multiplex PCR; TCRdb has only the in-frame clones, and not every one. The table has some 290,000 clones, roughly 25% seen once. In this sample, this clone turned up a few times. Its antigen is undetermined. Germline V gene lookup returns CDR1 SGDLS and CDR2 YYNGEE. The CDR3 spans 14 residues. The V and J ends lost 2 bases and 6 bases, in that order; junction bases with no gene match: 1. Material: naive CD4+ T cells from blood. The chain couples TRBV9 to TRBJ2-1; the match to TRBD2 covers 11 bases. The receptor's source is a woman aged 30 to 39 with type 1 diabetes. CDR3 sequence: CASSVTSGSNEQFF. Here the CDR3 DNA reads TGTGCCAGCAGCGTTACTAGCGGGAGCAATGAGCAGTTCTTC.